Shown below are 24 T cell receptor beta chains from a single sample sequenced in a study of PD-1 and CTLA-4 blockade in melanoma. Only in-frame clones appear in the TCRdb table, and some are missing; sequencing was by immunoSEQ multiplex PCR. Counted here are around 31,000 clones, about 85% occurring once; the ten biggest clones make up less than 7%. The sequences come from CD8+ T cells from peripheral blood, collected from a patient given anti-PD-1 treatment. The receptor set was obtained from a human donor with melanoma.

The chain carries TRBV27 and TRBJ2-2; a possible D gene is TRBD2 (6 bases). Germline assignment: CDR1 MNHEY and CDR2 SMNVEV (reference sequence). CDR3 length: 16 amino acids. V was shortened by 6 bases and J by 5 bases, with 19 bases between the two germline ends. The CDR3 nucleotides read TGTGCCAGCAGGGGGAGGCTAGCCCTCTTAACCGGGGAGCTGTTTTTT. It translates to CASRGRLALLTGELFF.

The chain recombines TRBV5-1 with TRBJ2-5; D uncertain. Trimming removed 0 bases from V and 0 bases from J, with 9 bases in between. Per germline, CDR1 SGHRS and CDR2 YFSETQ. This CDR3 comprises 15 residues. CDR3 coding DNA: TGCGCCAGCAGCTTGGAACTTCCGTACCAAGAGACCCAGTACTTC. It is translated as CASSLELPYQETQYF.

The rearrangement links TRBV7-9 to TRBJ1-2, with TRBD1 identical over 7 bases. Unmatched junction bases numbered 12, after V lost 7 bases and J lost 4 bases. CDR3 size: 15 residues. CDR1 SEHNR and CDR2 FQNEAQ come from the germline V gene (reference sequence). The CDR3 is CASTRPGQLAYGYTF. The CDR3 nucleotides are TGTGCCAGCACTCGTCCGGGACAGCTAGCCTATGGCTACACCTTC.

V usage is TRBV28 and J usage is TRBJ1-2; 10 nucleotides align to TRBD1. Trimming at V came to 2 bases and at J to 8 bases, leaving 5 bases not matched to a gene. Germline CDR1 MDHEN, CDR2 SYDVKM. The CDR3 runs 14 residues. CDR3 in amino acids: CASSLTGTGVGYTF. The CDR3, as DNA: TGTGCCAGCAGTTTAACCGGGACAGGGGTCGGCTACACCTTC.

The CDR3 nucleotides are TGTGCCAGCAGGGGGGACAGGGGGATAGATACGCAGTATTTT. Amino acids: CASRGDRGIDTQYF. V and J are TRBV25-1 and TRBJ2-3; 11 bases agree with TRBD1. Germline lookup yields CDR1 MGHDK and CDR2 SYGVNS. With 6 bases clipped from V and 5 bases from J, the junction kept 4 bases outside the gene matches. CDR3 size: 14 residues.

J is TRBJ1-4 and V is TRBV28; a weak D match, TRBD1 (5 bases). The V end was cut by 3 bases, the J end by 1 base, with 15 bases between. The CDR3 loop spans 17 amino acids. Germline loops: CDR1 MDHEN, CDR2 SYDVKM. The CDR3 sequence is CASSFNFRGGTNEKLFF. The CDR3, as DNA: TGTGCCAGCAGTTTCAACTTTAGGGGTGGAACTAATGAAAAACTGTTTTTT.

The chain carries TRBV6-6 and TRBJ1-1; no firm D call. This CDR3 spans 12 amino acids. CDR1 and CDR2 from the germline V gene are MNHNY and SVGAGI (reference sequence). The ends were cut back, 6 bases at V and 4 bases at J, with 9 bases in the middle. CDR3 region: CASRPGVTEAFF. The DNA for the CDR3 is TGTGCCAGCAGGCCAGGAGTCACTGAAGCTTTCTTT.

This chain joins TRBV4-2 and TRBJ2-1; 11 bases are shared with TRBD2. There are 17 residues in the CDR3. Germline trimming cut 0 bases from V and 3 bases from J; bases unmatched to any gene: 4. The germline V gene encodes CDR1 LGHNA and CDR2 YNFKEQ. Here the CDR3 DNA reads TGTGCCAGCAGCCAAGACACTCTAGCGGGGGGCTACAATGAGCAGTTCTTC. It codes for CASSQDTLAGGYNEQFF.

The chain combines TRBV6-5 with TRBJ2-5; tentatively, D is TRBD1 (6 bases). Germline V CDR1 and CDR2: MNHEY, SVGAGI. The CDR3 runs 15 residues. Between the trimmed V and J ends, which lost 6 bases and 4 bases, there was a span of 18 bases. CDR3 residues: CASSDQTQGPETQYF. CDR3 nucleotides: TGTGCCAGCAGCGATCAGACACAGGGTCCAGAGACCCAGTACTTC.

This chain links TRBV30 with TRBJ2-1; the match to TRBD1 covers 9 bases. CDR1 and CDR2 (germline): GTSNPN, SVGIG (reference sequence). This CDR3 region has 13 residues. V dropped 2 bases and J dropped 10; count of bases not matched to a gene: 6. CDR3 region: CAWSPGTGNEQFF. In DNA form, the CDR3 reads TGTGCCTGGAGTCCCGGGACAGGGAACGAGCAGTTCTTC. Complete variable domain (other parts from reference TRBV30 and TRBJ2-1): SQTIHQWPATLVQPVGSPLSLECTVEGTSNPNLYWYRQAAGRGLQLLFYSVGIGQISSEVPQNLSASRPQDRQFILSSKKLLLSDSGFYLCAWSPGTGNEQFFGPGTRLTVL.

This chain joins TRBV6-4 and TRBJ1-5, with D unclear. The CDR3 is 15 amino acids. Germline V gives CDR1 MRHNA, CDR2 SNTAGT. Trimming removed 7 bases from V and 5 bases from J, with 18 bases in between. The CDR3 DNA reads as TGTGCCAGCACCCTGGAGGCGGGGATCGATCAGCCCCAGCATTTT. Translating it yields CASTLEAGIDQPQHF.

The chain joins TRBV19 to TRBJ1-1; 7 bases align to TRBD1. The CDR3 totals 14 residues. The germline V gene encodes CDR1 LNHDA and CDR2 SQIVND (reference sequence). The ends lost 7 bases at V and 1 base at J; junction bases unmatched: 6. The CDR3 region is CASTLQGQNTEAFF. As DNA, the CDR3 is TGTGCCAGTACCTTACAGGGGCAGAACACTGAAGCTTTCTTT.

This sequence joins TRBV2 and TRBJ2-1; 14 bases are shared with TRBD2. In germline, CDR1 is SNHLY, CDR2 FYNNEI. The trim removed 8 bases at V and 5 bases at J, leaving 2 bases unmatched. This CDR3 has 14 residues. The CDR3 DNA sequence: TGTGCCAGCGGGACTAGCGGGGGTGACAATGAGCAGTTCTTC. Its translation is CASGTSGGDNEQFF. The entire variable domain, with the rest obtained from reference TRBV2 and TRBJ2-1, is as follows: EPEVTQTPSHQVTQMGQEVILRCVPISNHLYFYWYRQILGQKVEFLVSFYNNEISEKSEIFDDQFSVERPDGSNFTLKIRSTKLEDSAMYFCASGTSGGDNEQFFGPGTRLTVL.

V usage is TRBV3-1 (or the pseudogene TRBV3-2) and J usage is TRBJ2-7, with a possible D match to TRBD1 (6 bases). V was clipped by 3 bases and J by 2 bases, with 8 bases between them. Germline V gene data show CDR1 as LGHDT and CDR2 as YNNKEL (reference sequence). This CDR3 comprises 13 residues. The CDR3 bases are TGTGCCAGCAGCCAGGACAGAGCCTACGAGCAGTACTTC. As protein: CASSQDRAYEQYF.

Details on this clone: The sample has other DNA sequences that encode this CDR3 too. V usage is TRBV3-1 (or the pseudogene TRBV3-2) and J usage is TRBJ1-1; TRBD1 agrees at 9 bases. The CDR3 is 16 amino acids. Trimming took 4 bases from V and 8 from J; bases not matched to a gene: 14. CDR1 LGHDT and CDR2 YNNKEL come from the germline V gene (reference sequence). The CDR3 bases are TGTGCCAGCAGCCTTCTCGCGGGACAGGGAGGGGGCGAAGCTTTCTTT. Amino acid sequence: CASSLLAGQGGGEAFF.

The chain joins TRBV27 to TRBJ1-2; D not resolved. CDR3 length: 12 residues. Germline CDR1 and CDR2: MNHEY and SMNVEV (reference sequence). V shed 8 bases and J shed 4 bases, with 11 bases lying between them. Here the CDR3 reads CASGLGGYGYTF. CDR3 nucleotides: TGTGCCAGCGGCCTCGGCGGCTATGGCTACACCTTC.

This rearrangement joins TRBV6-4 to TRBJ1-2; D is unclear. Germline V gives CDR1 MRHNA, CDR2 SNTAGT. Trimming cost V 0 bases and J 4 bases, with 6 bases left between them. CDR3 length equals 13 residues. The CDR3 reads CASSDSDGYGYTF. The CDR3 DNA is TGTGCCAGCAGTGACTCGGACGGCTATGGCTACACCTTC.

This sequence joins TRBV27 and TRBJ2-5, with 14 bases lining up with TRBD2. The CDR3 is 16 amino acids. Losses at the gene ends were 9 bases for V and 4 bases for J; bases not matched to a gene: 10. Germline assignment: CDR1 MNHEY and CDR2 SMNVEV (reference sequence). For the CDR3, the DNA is TGTGCCAGTGGTCCTGGGACTAGCGGGGGCAGAGAGACCCAGTACTTC. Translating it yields CASGPGTSGGRETQYF.

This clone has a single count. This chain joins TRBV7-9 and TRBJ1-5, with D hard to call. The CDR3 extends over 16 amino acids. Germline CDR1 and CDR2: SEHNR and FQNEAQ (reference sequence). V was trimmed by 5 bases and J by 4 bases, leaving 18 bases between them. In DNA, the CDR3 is TGTGCCAGCAGCCCTGATAACGAGGGTAAGAATCAGCCCCAGCATTTT. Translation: CASSPDNEGKNQPQHF.

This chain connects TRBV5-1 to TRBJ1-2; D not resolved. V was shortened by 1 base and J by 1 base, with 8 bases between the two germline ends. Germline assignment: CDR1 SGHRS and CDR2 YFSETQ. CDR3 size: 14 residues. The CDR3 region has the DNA TGCGCCAGCAGCTTGTACGGTGATAACTATGGCTACACCTTC. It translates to CASSLYGDNYGYTF.

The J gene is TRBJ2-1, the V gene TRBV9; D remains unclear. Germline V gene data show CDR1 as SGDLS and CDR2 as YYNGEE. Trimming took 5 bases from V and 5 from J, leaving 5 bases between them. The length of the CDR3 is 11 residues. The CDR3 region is CASRRDNEQFF. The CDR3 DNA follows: TGTGCCAGCAGAAGGGACAATGAGCAGTTCTTC.

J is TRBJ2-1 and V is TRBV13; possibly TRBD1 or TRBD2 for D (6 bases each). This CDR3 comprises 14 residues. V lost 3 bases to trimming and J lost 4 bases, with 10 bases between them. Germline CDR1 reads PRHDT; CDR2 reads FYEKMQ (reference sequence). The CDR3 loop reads CASSFRGPYNEQFF. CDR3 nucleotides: TGTGCCAGCAGCTTTCGGGGGCCATACAATGAGCAGTTCTTC.

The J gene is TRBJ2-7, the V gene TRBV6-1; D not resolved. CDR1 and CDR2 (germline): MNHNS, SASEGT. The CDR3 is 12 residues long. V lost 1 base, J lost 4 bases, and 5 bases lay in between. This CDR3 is CASSEGSYEQYF. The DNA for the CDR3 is TGTGCCAGCAGTGAAGGGAGTTACGAGCAGTACTTC.

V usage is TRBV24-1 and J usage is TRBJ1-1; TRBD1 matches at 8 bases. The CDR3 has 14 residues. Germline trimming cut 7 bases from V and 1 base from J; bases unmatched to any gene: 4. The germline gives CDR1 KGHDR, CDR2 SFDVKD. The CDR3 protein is CATSPGTGNTEAFF. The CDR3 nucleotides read TGTGCCACCAGCCCCGGGACAGGGAACACTGAAGCTTTCTTT.